These 21 T cell receptor beta chains came from one sample sequenced in a study of molecular identifiers for immune sequencing clone quantification. Each CDR3 protein is one row after TCRdb ran MiXCR on the PCR reads. This table holds some 650,000 distinct CDR3 sequences, roughly 21% found once. Sequencing was performed on naive CD8+ T cells from blood, with Jurkat cell RNA spiked in. Noted subset: FACS-sorted CD8+CD4-CCR7+CD45RA+ naive T cells. These receptors were taken from a human donor in good health. Some libraries in this study had Jurkat cell RNA spiked in.

This clonotype showed up many times. The chain couples TRBV9 to TRBJ2-2, with 8 bases fitting TRBD2. The CDR3 has 15 amino acids. Trimming cost V 3 bases and J 4 bases; bases outside gene matches: 5. Germline CDR1 is SGDLS and CDR2 is YYNGEE. The CDR3 reads CASSEGLAGTGELFF. The CDR3 nucleotides are TGTGCCAGCAGCGAGGGGCTAGCGGGCACCGGGGAGCTGTTTTTT.

V and J are TRBV30 and TRBJ1-3, with 10 bases aligning to TRBD1. The CDR3 length is 13 residues. The junction had 4 bases not matched to a gene; V was cut back by 7 bases and J by 4 bases. Germline lookup yields CDR1 GTSNPN and CDR2 SVGIG (reference sequence). The CDR3 nucleotides are TGTGCCTATGACAGGGGGCGCGGAAACACCATATATTTT. It translates to CAYDRGRGNTIYF.

Ten or more counts support this clonotype. The rearrangement links TRBV9 to TRBJ1-3, with a possible D match to TRBD1 (6 bases). Germline V gives CDR1 SGDLS, CDR2 YYNGEE. The CDR3 loop spans 14 amino acids. The V and J ends lost 3 bases and 4 bases respectively, with 11 bases between them. CDR3 amino acids: CASSGRTAGNTIYF. The CDR3 DNA follows: TGTGCCAGCAGCGGAAGGACAGCCGGAAACACCATATATTTT.

This clonotype was counted at least ten times. The V and J genes are TRBV30 and TRBJ1-1; D ambiguous. Per germline, CDR1 GTSNPN and CDR2 SVGIG (reference sequence). Trimming left V 5 bases short and J 5 bases short, with 9 bases between. The CDR3 is made up of 11 amino acids. This CDR3 reads CAWGVGTEAFF. Written as DNA, the CDR3 is TGTGCCTGGGGGGTGGGGACTGAAGCTTTCTTT.

Here the CDR3 reads CATGPRGRQPQHF. The CDR3 nucleotides read TGTGCCACCGGACCGAGGGGTCGTCAGCCCCAGCATTTT. The chain carries TRBV19 and TRBJ1-5; a weak D match, TRBD1 (5 bases). Trimming took 10 bases from V and 6 from J, leaving 16 bases between them. In germline, CDR1 is LNHDA, CDR2 SQIVND (reference sequence). The CDR3 consists of 13 residues. Combining the CDR3 with reference TRBV19 and TRBJ1-5 gives the whole variable domain DGGITQSPKYLFRKEGQNVTLSCEQNLNHDAMYWYRQDPGQGLRLIYYSQIVNDFQKGDIAEGYSVSREKKESFPLTVTSAQKNPTAFYLCATGPRGRQPQHFGDGTRLSIL.

This chain uses TRBV6-2 or TRBV6-3 with TRBJ2-2; maybe TRBD2 (5 bases). The CDR3 has 16 residues. Per germline, CDR1 MNHEY and CDR2 SVGEGT. V gave up 4 bases and J gave up 6 bases, with 18 bases separating them. The DNA for the CDR3 is TGTGCCAGCAGTTCCGGCTGGCTTGAGGGTGCCGGGGAGCTGTTTTTT. The encoded protein is CASSSGWLEGAGELFF.

On this clonotype itself: One end of the junction varies from germline; a read error may be responsible. The gene calls are TRBV20-1 and TRBJ2-2, with D possibly matching TRBD2 (5 bases). Germline V gene lookup returns CDR1 DFQATT and CDR2 SNEGSKA (reference sequence). The CDR3 is made up of 11 amino acids. CDR3 sequence reads: CSAQKTGELLF. CDR3 coding DNA: TGCAGTGCCCAAAAAACCGGGGAGCTGCTTTTT.

The table lists this clonotype with many counts. V usage is TRBV4-3 and J usage is TRBJ2-7; 7 bases align to TRBD2. The CDR3 has 16 amino acids. Germline V gene sequence: CDR1 LGHNA, CDR2 YSLEER. V lost 0 bases and J lost 5; bases outside the gene matches: 10. The CDR3 region is CASSQDPSGVGHEQYF. In DNA, the CDR3 is TGCGCCAGCAGCCAAGATCCCAGCGGGGTCGGGCACGAGCAGTACTTC.

This clonotype was counted once. A read error may explain this, as a much larger clone is one base away. This chain connects TRBV6-5 to TRBJ2-6; 12 bases map to TRBD1. The J segment lost 6 bases and the V segment lost 0 bases, leaving 9 bases of the junction unmatched. From germline, CDR1 is MNHEY and CDR2 SVGAGI. CDR3 length: 19 residues. CDR3 DNA: TGTGCCAGCAGTTACTCCCCGGGACAGGGGGCGAGTGAGGCCAACGTCCTGACTTTC. Protein product: CASSYSPGQGASEANVLTF.

This clonotype was found many times. The V gene is TRBV3-1, the J gene TRBJ2-7; unclear D gene. The germline V and J ends were trimmed by 4 bases and 0 bases, with 10 bases remaining between them. The germline CDR1 and CDR2 sequences are LGHDT and YNNKEL (reference sequence). The CDR3 runs 14 residues. CDR3: CASSPATGSYEQYF. The CDR3 nucleotides read TGTGCCAGCAGCCCCGCCACGGGCTCCTACGAGCAGTACTTC.

In regard to this clonotype: This clone may be a read error of a much larger clone one base away. The chain uses TRBV12-3 or TRBV12-4 and TRBJ1-1, with D perhaps matching TRBD1 (5 bases). This CDR3 contains 14 residues. V lost 5 bases to trimming and J lost 6 bases, with 16 bases between them. The CDR3 DNA is TGTGCCAGCAGTGAGACAGAGGTTTTGGCTGAAGCTTTCTTT. This gives the protein CASSETEVLAEAFF.

This clonotype has a count of ten or more. The chain recombines TRBV4-1 with TRBJ2-3, with TRBD1 matching over 10 bases. The CDR3 has 16 residues. Germline-derived CDR1 and CDR2 are MGHRA and YSYEKL. With V trimmed by 1 base and J by 2 bases, 3 bases remained unmatched. This CDR3 reads CASSQGTGGITDTQYF. The CDR3 DNA follows: TGCGCCAGCAGCCAAGGGACAGGGGGGATCACAGATACGCAGTATTTT.

This clonotype was recorded many times. V and J are TRBV20-1 and TRBJ2-3, with D hard to call. The CDR3 length is 15 residues. V was pared by 1 base and J by 2 bases, with 13 bases between. Germline CDR1 DFQATT, CDR2 SNEGSKA (reference sequence). CDR3 sequence reads: CSARGGEAYTDTQYF. DNA for the CDR3: TGCAGTGCTAGAGGAGGAGAGGCCTACACAGATACGCAGTATTTT.

This clonotype was recorded at least ten times. The rearrangement links TRBV7-6 to TRBJ1-1; D perhaps matches TRBD1 (5 bases). The ends were cut back, 1 base at V and 4 bases at J, with 7 bases in the middle. There are 13 residues in the CDR3. Germline V lookup: CDR1 SGHVS, CDR2 FNYEAQ. In DNA form, the CDR3 reads TGTGCCAGCAGCTTAGGGACAACCACTGAAGCTTTCTTT. Translating gives CASSLGTTTEAFF.

This clonotype showed up many times. V and J are TRBV28 and TRBJ2-3; D is perhaps TRBD1 (5 bases). Germline loops: CDR1 MDHEN, CDR2 SYDVKM. The length of the CDR3 is 15 residues. V gave up 5 bases and J gave up 0 bases, with 12 bases separating them. Here the CDR3 reads CASSPRQGSTDTQYF. In DNA form, the CDR3 reads TGTGCCAGCAGTCCTCGTCAGGGTAGCACAGATACGCAGTATTTT.

This clonotype was counted at least ten times. The J gene is TRBJ2-7, the V gene TRBV7-6; D is unresolved. Trimming took 5 bases from V and 6 from J, leaving 20 bases between them. This CDR3 has 15 amino acids. CDR1 is SGHVS, CDR2 FNYEAQ, per germline. CDR3 DNA: TGTGCCAGCAGCCCCCCGGGTACCAGCTTTGGCGAGCAGTACTTC. Residues: CASSPPGTSFGEQYF.

This clonotype showed up many times. This chain links TRBV7-6 with TRBJ1-4; D not certain. The germline CDR1 and CDR2 sequences are SGHVS and FNYEAQ. The CDR3 sequence is 14 residues long. Trimming left V 2 bases short and J 8 bases short, with 12 bases between. The CDR3 DNA is TGTGCCAGCAGCTTACTGGGCAGCTACGAAAAACTGTTTTTT. Translated: CASSLLGSYEKLFF.

Many counts were recorded for this clonotype. The chain couples TRBV4-3 to TRBJ1-3, with a tentative D call TRBD1 (6 bases). Looked up from germline, CDR1 is LGHNA and CDR2 is YSLEER. V was shortened by 0 bases and J by 4 bases, with 19 bases between the two germline ends. The CDR3 spans 18 residues. CDR3 in amino acids: CASSQDFQRGVRGNTIYF. The CDR3 DNA follows: TGCGCCAGCAGCCAAGACTTCCAAAGGGGGGTGAGAGGAAACACCATATATTTT.

This clonotype was recorded once. This may arise from a read error, as a much more abundant clone is one base away. This chain links TRBV12-3 or TRBV12-4 with TRBJ2-5; 7 nucleotides align to TRBD1. The CDR3 loop spans 14 amino acids. The CDR3 is CASSLEGAGETRYF. In DNA, the CDR3 is TGTGCCAGCAGTTTAGAGGGGGCAGGGGAGACCCGGTACTTC.

Details on this clonotype: Being one base from a much bigger clone, this may be a read error. The chain joins TRBV11-1 to TRBJ1-1; D not resolved. V lost 5 bases, J lost 12 bases, and 19 bases lay in between. Germline V gene sequence: CDR1 SGHAT, CDR2 FQDESV (reference sequence). CDR3 size: 13 residues. The CDR3: CASSGMGSRRPFF. CDR3 in DNA: TGTGCCAGCAGCGGTATGGGATCTCGACGCCCTTTCTTT.

This clonotype was observed many times. CDR3 sequence: CSVDDRGEAFF. CDR3 DNA: TGCAGCGTAGACGACAGGGGAGAAGCTTTCTTT. The chain links TRBV29-1 to TRBJ1-1; the match to TRBD1 covers 8 bases. With 6 bases clipped from V and 8 bases from J, the junction kept 5 bases outside the gene matches. This CDR3 has 11 residues. Per germline, CDR1 SQVTM and CDR2 ANQGSEA.